The following is a T cell receptor beta chain sequence with its context. The CDR3 runs 15 residues. V was shortened by 5 bases and J by 2 bases, with 16 bases between the two germline ends. Germline V CDR1 and CDR2: MDHEN, SYDVKM. Per the original data handling: Amplification with reference gene primers provided the estimates of nucleated cell counts. Profiled with immunoSEQ multiplex PCR; TCRdb holds only in-frame clones, not every one. Clone size and V and J calls were adopted from that table, with D and trimming inferred from the DNA. In the table there are 210,000 or so clones, roughly 78% of which are singletons. This record comes from a study of blood T cell repertoires in COVID-19. Study at large: Samples of COVID-19 (acute and convalescent) were obtained from the United States, Italy and Spain. From T cells, B-cell-depleted T cells, or PBMCs came the material, which was cDNA or gDNA.

This sequence originates from a woman older than 75 with active or convalescent COVID-19. The rearrangement uses TRBV28 and TRBJ2-7, with no clear D. Sequenced sample: peripheral blood. The CDR3 loop reads CASSQTETGTYEQYF. Here the CDR3 DNA reads TGTGCCAGCAGTCAAACAGAGACCGGCACCTACGAGCAGTACTTC.